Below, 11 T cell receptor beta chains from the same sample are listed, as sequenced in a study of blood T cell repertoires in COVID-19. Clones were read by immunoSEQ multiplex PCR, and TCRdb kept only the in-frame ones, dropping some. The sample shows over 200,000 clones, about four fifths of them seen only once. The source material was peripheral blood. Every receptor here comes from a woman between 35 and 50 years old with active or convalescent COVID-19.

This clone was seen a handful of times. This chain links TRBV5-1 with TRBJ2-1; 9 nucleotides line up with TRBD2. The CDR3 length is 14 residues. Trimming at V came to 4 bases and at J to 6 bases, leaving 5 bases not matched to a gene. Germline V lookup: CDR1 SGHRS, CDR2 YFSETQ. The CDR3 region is CASSPREGLNEQFF. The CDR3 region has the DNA TGCGCCAGCAGCCCGCGGGAGGGCCTCAATGAGCAGTTCTTC.

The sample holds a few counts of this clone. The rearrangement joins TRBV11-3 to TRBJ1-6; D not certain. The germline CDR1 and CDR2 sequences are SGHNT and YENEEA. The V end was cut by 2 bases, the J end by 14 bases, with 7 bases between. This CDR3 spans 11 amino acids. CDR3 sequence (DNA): TGTGCCAGCAGCTTATCTAGCTCCCTCCACTTT. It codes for CASSLSSSLHF.

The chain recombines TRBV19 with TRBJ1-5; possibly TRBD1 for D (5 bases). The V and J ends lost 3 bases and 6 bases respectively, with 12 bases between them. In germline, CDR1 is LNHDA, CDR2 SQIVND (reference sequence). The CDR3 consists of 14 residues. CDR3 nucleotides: TGTGCCAGTAGTATGGGTGGCAGGGCTCAGCCCCAGCATTTT. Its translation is CASSMGGRAQPQHF.

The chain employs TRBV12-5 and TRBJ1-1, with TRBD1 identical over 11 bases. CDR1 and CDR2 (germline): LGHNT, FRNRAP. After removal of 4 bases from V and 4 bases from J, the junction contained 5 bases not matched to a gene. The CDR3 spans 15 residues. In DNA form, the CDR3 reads TGTGCTAGTGGTTCGGGACAGGGGGTCGGCACTGAAGCTTTCTTT. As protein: CASGSGQGVGTEAFF.

CDR3 bases: TGTGCCAGCAGCCCCACTAGCGTGGGCGACGAGCAGTACTTC. Amino acids: CASSPTSVGDEQYF. The rearrangement links TRBV11-2 to TRBJ2-7; 7 bases fit TRBD2. Germline V gene lookup returns CDR1 SGHAT and CDR2 FQNNGV. The CDR3 spans 14 residues. V was pared by 5 bases and J by 5 bases, with 9 bases of the junction left unmatched.

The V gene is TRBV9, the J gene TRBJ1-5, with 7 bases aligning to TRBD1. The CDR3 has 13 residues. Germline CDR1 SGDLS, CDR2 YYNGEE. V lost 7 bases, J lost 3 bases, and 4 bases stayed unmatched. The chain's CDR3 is CASARGYNQPQHF. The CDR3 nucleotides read TGTGCCAGCGCCAGGGGGTACAATCAGCCCCAGCATTTT.

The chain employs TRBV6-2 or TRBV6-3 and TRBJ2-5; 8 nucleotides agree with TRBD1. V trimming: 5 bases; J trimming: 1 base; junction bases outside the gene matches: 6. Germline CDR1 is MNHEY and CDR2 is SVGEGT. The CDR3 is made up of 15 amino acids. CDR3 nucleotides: TGTGCCAGCAGTCCAGGACAGGGTGGCCAAGAGACCCAGTACTTC. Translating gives CASSPGQGGQETQYF.

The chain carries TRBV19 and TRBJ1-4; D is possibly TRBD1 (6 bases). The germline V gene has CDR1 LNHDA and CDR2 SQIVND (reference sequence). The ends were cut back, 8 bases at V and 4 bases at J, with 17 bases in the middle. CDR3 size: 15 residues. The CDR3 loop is CASSSGGAVNEKLFF. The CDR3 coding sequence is TGTGCCAGTTCCTCGGGGGGGGCCGTTAATGAAAAACTGTTTTTT.

The CDR3, as DNA: TGTGCCAGCAGCACCTTATGGGGAGGAGTGAACACTGAAGCTTTCTTT. Translated, it gives CASSTLWGGVNTEAFF. The V gene is TRBV21-1, the J gene TRBJ1-1. TRBV21-1 is assigned pseudogene status. The CDR3 has 16 amino acids.

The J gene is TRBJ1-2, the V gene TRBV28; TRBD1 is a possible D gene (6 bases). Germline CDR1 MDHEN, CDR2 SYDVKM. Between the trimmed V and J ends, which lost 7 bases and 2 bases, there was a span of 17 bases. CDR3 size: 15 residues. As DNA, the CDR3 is TGTGCCAGCACAGAGGGGGATCGGGGCAACTATGGCTACACCTTC. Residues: CASTEGDRGNYGYTF.

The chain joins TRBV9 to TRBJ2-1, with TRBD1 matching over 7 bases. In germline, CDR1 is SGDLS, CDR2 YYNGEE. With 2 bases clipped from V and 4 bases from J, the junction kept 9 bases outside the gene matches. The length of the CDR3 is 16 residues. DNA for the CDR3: TGTGCCAGCAGCGTGACAGGGAACGGGATATACAATGAGCAGTTCTTC. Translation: CASSVTGNGIYNEQFF.